These 2 T cell receptor beta chains were all obtained from the same sample, sequenced in a study of beta chain features in type 1 diabetes. Expressed TCRB transcripts were sequenced, since all the RNA that had been isolated was reverse transcribed. Sequenced by immunoSEQ multiplex PCR; TCRdb stores in-frame clones only, minus some. The table lists fewer than 200,000 clones, 9% to 12% of them singletons. Their target antigens are unknown. Study-wide results and caveats: People with Type 1 diabetes carried modestly yet significantly shorter TCRB CDR3s in all four CD4+ subsets.

The specimen was central memory CD4+ T cells from blood. These receptors were collected from a man in his thirties or forties with type 1 diabetes.

V is TRBV10-3 and J is TRBJ2-3; perhaps TRBD2 as D (5 bases). The V gene lost 8 bases and the J gene lost 6 bases, with 6 bases spanning the gap. CDR1 and CDR2 (germline): ENHRY, SYGVKD. This CDR3 contains 10 residues. DNA for the CDR3: TGTGCCATCGGACTTGATACGCAGTATTTT. Translation gives CAIGLDTQYF.

This clone was seen only a few times. The chain has TRBV30 and TRBJ2-3, with unresolved D. Trimming left V 5 bases short and J 9 bases short, with 12 bases between. CDR3 length: 11 residues. The germline V gene has CDR1 GTSNPN and CDR2 SVGIG (reference sequence). CDR3 in amino acids: CAWGRTLTQYF. The CDR3, as DNA: TGTGCCTGGGGCCGCACATTAACGCAGTATTTT.